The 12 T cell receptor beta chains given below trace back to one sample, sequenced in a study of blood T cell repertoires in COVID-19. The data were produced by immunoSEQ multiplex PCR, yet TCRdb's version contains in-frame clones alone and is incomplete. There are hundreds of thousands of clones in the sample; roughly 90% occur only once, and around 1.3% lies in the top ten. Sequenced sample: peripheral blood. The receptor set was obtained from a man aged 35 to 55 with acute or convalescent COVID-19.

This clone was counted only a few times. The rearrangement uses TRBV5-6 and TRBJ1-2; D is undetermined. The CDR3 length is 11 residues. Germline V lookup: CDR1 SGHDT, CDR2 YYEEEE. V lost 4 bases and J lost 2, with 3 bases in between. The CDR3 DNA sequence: TGTGCCAGCAGCCTAAACTATGGCTACACCTTC. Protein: CASSLNYGYTF.

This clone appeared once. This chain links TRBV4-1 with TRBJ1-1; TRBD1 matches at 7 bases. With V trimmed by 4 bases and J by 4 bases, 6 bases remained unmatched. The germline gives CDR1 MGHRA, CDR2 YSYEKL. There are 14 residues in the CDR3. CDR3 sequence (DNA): TGCGCCAGCAGCCGACAGGGTGAGGGCACTGAAGCTTTCTTT. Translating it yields CASSRQGEGTEAFF.

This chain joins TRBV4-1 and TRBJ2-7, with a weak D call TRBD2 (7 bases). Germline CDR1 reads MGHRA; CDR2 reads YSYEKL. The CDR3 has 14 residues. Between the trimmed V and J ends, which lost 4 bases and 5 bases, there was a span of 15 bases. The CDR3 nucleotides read TGCGCCAGCAGCCGTTCGGGGGGCCTCCACGAGCAGTACTTC. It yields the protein CASSRSGGLHEQYF.

The CDR3 sequence: CSASDLAENTGELFF. DNA of the CDR3: TGCAGTGCTAGTGATCTAGCGGAAAACACCGGGGAGCTGTTTTTT. The chain combines TRBV20-1 with TRBJ2-2, with 7 positions matching TRBD2. The J segment lost 2 bases and the V segment lost 3 bases, leaving 6 bases of the junction unmatched. CDR3 length: 15 residues. Germline lookup yields CDR1 DFQATT and CDR2 SNEGSKA (reference sequence).

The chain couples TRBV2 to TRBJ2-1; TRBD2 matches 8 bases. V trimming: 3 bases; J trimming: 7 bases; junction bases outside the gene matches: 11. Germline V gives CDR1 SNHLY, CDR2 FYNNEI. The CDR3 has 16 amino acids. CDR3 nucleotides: TGTGCCAGCAGTGATGTAAGACCGGGACTAGAAAATGAGCAGTTCTTC. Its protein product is CASSDVRPGLENEQFF.

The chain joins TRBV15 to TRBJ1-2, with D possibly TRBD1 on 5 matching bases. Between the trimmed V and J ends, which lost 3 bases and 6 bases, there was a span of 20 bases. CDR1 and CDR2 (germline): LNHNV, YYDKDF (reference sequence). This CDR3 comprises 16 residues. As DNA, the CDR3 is TGTGCCACCAGCAGTCTCATCCAACAGGCAGAAGATGGCTACACCTTC. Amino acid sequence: CATSSLIQQAEDGYTF.

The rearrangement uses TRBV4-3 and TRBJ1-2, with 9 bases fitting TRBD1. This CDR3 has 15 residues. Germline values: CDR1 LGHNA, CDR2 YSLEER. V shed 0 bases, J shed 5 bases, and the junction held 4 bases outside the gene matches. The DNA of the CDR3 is TGCGCCAGCAGCCAAGAAGGGACAGGGCGGTATGGCTACACCTTC. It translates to CASSQEGTGRYGYTF.

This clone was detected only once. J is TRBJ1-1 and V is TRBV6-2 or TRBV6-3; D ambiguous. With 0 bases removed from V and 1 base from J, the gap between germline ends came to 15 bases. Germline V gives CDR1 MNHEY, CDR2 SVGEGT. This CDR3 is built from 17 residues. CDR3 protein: CASSYSRQSLKNTEAFF. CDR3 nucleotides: TGTGCCAGCAGTTACTCGAGGCAGAGCCTAAAGAACACTGAAGCTTTCTTT.

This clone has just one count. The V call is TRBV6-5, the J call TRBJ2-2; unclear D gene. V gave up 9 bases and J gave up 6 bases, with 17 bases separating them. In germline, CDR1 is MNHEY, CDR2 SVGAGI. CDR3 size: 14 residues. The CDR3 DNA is TGTGCCAGTCAGCTGGAGCCATCGTCCGGGGAGCTGTTTTTT. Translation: CASQLEPSSGELFF.

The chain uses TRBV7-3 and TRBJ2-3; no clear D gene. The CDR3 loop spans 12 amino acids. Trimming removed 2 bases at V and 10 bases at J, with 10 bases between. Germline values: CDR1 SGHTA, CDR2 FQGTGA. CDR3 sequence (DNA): TGTGCCAGCAGCTTAGACCGACTTCCGCAGTATTTT. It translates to CASSLDRLPQYF.

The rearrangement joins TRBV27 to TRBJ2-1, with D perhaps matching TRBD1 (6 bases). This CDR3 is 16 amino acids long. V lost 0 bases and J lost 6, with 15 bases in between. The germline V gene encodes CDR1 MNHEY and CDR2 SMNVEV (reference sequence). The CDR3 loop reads CASSLSILQGFNEQFF. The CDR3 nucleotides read TGTGCCAGCAGTTTATCAATTCTACAGGGTTTCAATGAGCAGTTCTTC.

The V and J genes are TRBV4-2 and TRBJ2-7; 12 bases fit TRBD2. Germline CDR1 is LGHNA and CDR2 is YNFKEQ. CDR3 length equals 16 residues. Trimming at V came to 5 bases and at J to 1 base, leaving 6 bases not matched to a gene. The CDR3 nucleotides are TGTGCCAGCAGCTTTCGGACTAGCGGGAATTCCTACGAGCAGTACTTC. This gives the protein CASSFRTSGNSYEQYF.